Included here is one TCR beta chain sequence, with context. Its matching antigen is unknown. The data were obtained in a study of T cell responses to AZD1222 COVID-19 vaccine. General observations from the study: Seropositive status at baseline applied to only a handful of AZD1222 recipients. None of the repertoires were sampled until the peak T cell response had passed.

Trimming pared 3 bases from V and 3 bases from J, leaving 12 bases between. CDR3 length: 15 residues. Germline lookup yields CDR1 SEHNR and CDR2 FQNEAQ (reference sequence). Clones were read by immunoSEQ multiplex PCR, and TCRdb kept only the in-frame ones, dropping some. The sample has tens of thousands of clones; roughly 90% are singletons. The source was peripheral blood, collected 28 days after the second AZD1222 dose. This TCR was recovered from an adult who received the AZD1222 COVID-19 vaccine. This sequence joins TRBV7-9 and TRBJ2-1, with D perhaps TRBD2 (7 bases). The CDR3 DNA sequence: TGTGCCAGCAGCTTGGGGGCGGGAGTCTACAATGAGCAGTTCTTC. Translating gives CASSLGAGVYNEQFF.